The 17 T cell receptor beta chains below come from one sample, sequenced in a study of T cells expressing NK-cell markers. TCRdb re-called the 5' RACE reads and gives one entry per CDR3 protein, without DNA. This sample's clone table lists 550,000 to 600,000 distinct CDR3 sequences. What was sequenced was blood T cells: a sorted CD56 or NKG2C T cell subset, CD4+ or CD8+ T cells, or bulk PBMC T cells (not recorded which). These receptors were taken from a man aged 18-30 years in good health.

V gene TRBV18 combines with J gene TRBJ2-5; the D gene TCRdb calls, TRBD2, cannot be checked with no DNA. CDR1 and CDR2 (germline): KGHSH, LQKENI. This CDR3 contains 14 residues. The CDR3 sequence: CASSPVAAPETQYF.

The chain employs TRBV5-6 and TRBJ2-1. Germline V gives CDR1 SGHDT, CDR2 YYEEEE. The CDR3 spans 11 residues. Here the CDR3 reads CASSLDGEQFF.

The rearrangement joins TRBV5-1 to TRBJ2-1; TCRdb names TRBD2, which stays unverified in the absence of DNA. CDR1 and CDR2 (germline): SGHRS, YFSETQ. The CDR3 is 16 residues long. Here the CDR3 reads CASSLGRLAEGGEQFF.

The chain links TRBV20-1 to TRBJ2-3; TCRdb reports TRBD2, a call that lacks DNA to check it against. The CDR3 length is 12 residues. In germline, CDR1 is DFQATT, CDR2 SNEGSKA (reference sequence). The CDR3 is CSGAGEFGTQYF.

CDR3 region: CSARGPPSYNEQFF. V and J are TRBV20-1 and TRBJ2-1; TCRdb's assignment of TRBD2 cannot be checked, as there is no DNA. The CDR3 is 14 amino acids. Germline V CDR1 and CDR2: DFQATT, SNEGSKA (reference sequence).

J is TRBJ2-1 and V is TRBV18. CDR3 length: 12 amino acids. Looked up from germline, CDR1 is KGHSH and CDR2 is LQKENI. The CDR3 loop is CASSLPTYEQFF.

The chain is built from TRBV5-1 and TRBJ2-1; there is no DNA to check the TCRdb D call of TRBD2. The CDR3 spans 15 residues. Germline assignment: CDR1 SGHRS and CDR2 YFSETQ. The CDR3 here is CASTPLAGRDNEQFF. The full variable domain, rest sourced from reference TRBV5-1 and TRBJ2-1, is KAGVTQTPRYLIKTRGQQVTLSCSPISGHRSVSWYQQTPGQGLQFLFEYFSETQRNKGNFPGRFSGRQFSNSRSEMNVSTLELGDSALYLCASTPLAGRDNEQFFGPGTRLTVL.

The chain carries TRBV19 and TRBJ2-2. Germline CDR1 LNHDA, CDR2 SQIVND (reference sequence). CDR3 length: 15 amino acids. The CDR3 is CASSARHLFTGELFF.

The CDR3 loop reads CSVSSGGGSTDTQYF. V usage is TRBV29-1 and J usage is TRBJ2-3; the D gene TCRdb calls, TRBD1, cannot be checked with no DNA. Germline loops: CDR1 SQVTM, CDR2 ANQGSEA. The CDR3 is 15 residues long.

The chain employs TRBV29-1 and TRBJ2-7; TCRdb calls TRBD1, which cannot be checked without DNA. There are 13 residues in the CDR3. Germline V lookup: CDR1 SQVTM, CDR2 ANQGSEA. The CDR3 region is CSVTRTGAGEQYF.

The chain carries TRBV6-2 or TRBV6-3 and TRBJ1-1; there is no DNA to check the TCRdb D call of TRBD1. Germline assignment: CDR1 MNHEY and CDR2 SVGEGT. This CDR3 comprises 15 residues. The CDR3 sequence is CASSSQNRGNTEAFF.

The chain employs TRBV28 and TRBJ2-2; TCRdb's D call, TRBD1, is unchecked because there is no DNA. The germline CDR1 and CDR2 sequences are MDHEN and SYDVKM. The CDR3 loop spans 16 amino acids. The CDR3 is CASSPPGTRHTGELFF.

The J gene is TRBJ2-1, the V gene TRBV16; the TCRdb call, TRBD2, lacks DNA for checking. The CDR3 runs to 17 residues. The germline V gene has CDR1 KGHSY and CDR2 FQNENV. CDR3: CASSQKFLAGTYNEQFF.

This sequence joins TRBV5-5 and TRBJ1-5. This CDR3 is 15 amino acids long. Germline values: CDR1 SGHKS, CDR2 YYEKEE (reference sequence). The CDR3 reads CASSWSRDSNQPQHF.

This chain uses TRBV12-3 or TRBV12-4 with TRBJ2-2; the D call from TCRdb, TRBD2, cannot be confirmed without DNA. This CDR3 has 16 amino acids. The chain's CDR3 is CASSFSGSSNTGELFF.

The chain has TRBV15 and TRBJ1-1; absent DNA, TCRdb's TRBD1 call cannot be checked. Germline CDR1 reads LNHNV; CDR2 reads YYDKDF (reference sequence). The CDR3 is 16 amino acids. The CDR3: CATSRGRRTGLTEAFF. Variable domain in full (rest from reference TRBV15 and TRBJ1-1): DAMVIQNPRYQVTQFGKPVTLSCSQTLNHNVMYWYQQKSSQAPKLLFHYYDKDFNNEADTPDNFQSRRPNTSFCFLDIRSPGLGDTAMYLCATSRGRRTGLTEAFFGQGTRLTVV.

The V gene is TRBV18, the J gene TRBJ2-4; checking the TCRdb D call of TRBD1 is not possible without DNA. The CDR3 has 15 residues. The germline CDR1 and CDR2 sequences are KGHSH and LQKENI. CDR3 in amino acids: CASSPPQGQRGIQYF. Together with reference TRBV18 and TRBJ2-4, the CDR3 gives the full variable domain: NAGVMQNPRHLVRRRGQEARLRCSPMKGHSHVYWYRQLPEEGLKFMVYLQKENIIDESGMPKERFSAEFPKEGPSILRIQQVVRGDSAAYFCASSPPQGQRGIQYFGAGTRLSVL.